This is a list of T cell receptor beta chains from one sample in a study of tumor-infiltrating lymphocytes in localized non-small cell lung cancer. Data came from immunoSEQ multiplex PCR; TCRdb stores just in-frame clones and leaves some out. This table has around 6,400 clones, around 70% appearing once. Sequences were obtained from lung tumor tissue. The receptors originated from a human donor with non-small cell lung cancer. CDR3s include the opening cysteine and the closing phenylalanine or tryptophan. Fields, in order: V gene, D gene, J gene, clone size, CDR3 DNA, CDR3 protein. The D gene is left open where the match is weak. Rows give clone size only sometimes, using once, few, many, or a class for an expanded clone.

TRBV2,TRBD1,TRBJ1-2,few,TGTGCCAGCAGTGAAACAACAGGGGGCTTTTCGCGGGGCTACACCTTC,CASSETTGGFSRGYTF
TRBV27,.,TRBJ2-7,.,TGTGCCAGCAGTTCCGAACCTGCTCACTCCTACGAGCAGTACTTC,CASSSEPAHSYEQYF
TRBV5-6,.,TRBJ2-1,.,TGTGCCAGCAGCTTTTGGCAGGGCAATGAGCAGTTCTTC,CASSFWQGNEQFF
TRBV12-5,.,TRBJ2-6,once,TGTGCTAGTGGTCACAGTGGAGGACAAAGTCGGGCCAACGTCCTGACTTTC,CASGHSGGQSRANVLTF
TRBV6-1,TRBD1,TRBJ1-2,.,TGTGCCAGCACGGGACAGGTATATGGCTACACCTTC,CASTGQVYGYTF
TRBV6-6,TRBD2,TRBJ2-3,few,TGTGCCACCCTCGTGCTAGCGGGGGGCAGGGTAGATACGCAGTATTTT,CATLVLAGGRVDTQYF
TRBV4-3,.,TRBJ1-3,.,TGCGCCAGCAGCCAAGATGGGGGAAACACCATATATTTT,CASSQDGGNTIYF
TRBV28,.,TRBJ1-6,.,TGTGCCAGCAGTTTAGGCGGTACCCTTAATTCACCCCTCCACTTT,CASSLGGTLNSPLHF
TRBV7-2,.,TRBJ1-1,once,TGTGCCAGCAGCTTAGTTCCCCCGGTCCGGGGAGGGATGAACACTGAAGCTTTCTTT,CASSLVPPVRGGMNTEAFF
TRBV2,.,TRBJ2-3,.,TGTGCCAGCAGTGAAAACAGGGATACAGATACGCAGTATTTT,CASSENRDTDTQYF
TRBV5-1,TRBD1,TRBJ2-1,.,TGCGCCAGCAGCTCAGGACAGGGGCACAATGAGCAGTTCTTC,CASSSGQGHNEQFF
TRBV6-1,.,TRBJ1-2,.,TGTGCCAGCACGTCCCGGGACGGCTATGGCTACACCTTC,CASTSRDGYGYTF
TRBV27,.,TRBJ2-5,.,TGTGCCAGCAGTCCGCGGGGATTCCAAGAGACCCAGTACTTC,CASSPRGFQETQYF
TRBV13,.,TRBJ2-3,.,TGTGCCAGCAGCTCCTTTAGGGGTGCAAATACGCAGTATTTT,CASSSFRGANTQYF
TRBV28,.,TRBJ2-1,.,TGTGCCAGCAGTCCTTGGACAGCCAGTATCCACAATGAGCAGTTCTTC,CASSPWTASIHNEQFF
TRBV4-3,.,TRBJ1-2,.,TGCGCCAGCAGCCCGGCTGTAAACTATGGCTACACCTTC,CASSPAVNYGYTF
TRBV19,TRBD1,TRBJ2-1,.,TGTGCCAGTAATCAAGACAGGGGAAAGGACAATGAGCAGTTCTTC,CASNQDRGKDNEQFF
TRBV2,TRBD1,TRBJ2-2,.,TGTGCCACTATTCGGATCGGACAGGGATCTTCGAACACCGGGGAGCTGTTTTTT,CATIRIGQGSSNTGELFF
TRBV7-8,.,TRBJ1-1,.,TGTGCCAGCAGACTACAGGGATCGAACACTGAAGCTTTCTTT,CASRLQGSNTEAFF
TRBV7-8,TRBD2,TRBJ2-3,.,TGTGCCAGCAGCTTAGGCGGCGGGGGGGCAGCAGATACGCAGTATTTT,CASSLGGGGAADTQYF
TRBV9,TRBD1,TRBJ1-2,once,TGTGCCAGCAGCTTAACGGCAGGGGGGCCCAACTATGGCTACACCTTC,CASSLTAGGPNYGYTF
TRBV27,TRBD1,TRBJ2-4,once,TGTGCCAGCAGCTCGGGGGACAGGGGTCATGCCAAAAACATTCAGTACTTC,CASSSGDRGHAKNIQYF
TRBV5-4,TRBD2,TRBJ2-5,once,TGTGCCAGCAGCTTGGGAGCGGGGAGTATAGAGACCCAGTACTTC,CASSLGAGSIETQYF
TRBV27,TRBD1,TRBJ1-6,.,TGTGCCAGCAGTTTAAAAGGGGGCAGGTCACCCCTCCACTTT,CASSLKGGRSPLHF
TRBV19,.,TRBJ1-5,.,TGTGCCAGTAGTCCACAGGGTAATAGCAATCAGCCCCAGCATTTT,CASSPQGNSNQPQHF
TRBV4-1,TRBD1,TRBJ2-7,.,TGCGCCAGCAGCCATGCCTCCGGGACAGGGAAATACGAGCAGTACTTC,CASSHASGTGKYEQYF
TRBV11-3,.,TRBJ2-2,.,TGTGCCAGCAGGGTCAACTTCAACACCGGGGAGCTGTTTTTT,CASRVNFNTGELFF
TRBV5-6,TRBD2,TRBJ2-5,.,TGTGCCAGCAGCTTGGTTCCAGCGGGGGCGGGGGAGACCCAGTACTTC,CASSLVPAGAGETQYF
TRBV6-1,TRBD1,TRBJ2-3,.,TGTGCCAGCAGTCGGGACAGGGTGGTAGATACGCAGTATTTT,CASSRDRVVDTQYF
TRBV6-6,TRBD2,TRBJ2-3,.,TGTGCCAGCAGTTTCCCTGGAGCGGGGGTCACAGATACGCAGTATTTT,CASSFPGAGVTDTQYF
TRBV19,TRBD1,TRBJ1-1,.,TGTGCCAGTAGTACCGGGACAGGGCTACTTATGAACACTGAAGCTTTCTTT,CASSTGTGLLMNTEAFF
TRBV5-1,TRBD2,TRBJ2-7,.,TGCGCCAGCAGCCTGACTAGCGGGGGGCAGGAGCAGTACTTC,CASSLTSGGQEQYF
TRBV27,.,TRBJ1-5,.,TGTGCCAGCAGTTCCCTCCGGGAGAGCAATCAGCCCCAGCATTTT,CASSSLRESNQPQHF
TRBV7-9,.,TRBJ1-3,.,TGTGCCAGCAGCTTCACCTCGGGACTTACTGGAAACACCATATATTTT,CASSFTSGLTGNTIYF
TRBV11-3,.,TRBJ1-1,.,TGTGCCAGCAGGGGGCTCGGGGCTGAAGCTTTCTTT,CASRGLGAEAFF
TRBV5-4,TRBD2,TRBJ2-5,.,TGTGCCAGCAGCTTGGACGGGGGGGACCTCCAAGAGACCCAGTACTTC,CASSLDGGDLQETQYF
TRBV6-5,.,TRBJ2-7,.,TGTGCCAGCAGATACCATTACGAGCAGTACTTC,CASRYHYEQYF
TRBV28,TRBD1,TRBJ1-2,.,TGTGCCAGCAGTAGAAGGGGGCCTGCTTATGGCTACACCTTC,CASSRRGPAYGYTF
TRBV4-3,.,TRBJ2-7,few,TGCGCCAGCAGCCAACAGGGAAGTGACGAGCAGTACTTC,CASSQQGSDEQYF
TRBV5-1,TRBD1,TRBJ1-4,.,TGCGCCAGCAGCTCAGGGGGCACTAATGAAAAACTGTTTTTT,CASSSGGTNEKLFF
TRBV11-2,.,TRBJ1-3,few,TGTGCCAGCTCCCAACGGGGAGGGATGGATGGAAACACCATATATTTT,CASSQRGGMDGNTIYF
TRBV4-2,.,TRBJ2-1,.,TGTGCCAGCAGCCAAGAGGTGGGGACCAATGAGCAGTTCTTC,CASSQEVGTNEQFF
TRBV27,.,TRBJ2-7,.,TGTGCCTCTTGGGGAGAGGGTTTATACGAGCAGTACTTC,CASWGEGLYEQYF
TRBV4-1,.,TRBJ2-1,once,TGCGCCAGCAGCCGGTTGGACTATAATAGTGAGCAGTTCTTC,CASSRLDYNSEQFF
TRBV7-3,TRBD1,TRBJ2-7,.,TGTGCCAGCAGCATACAGGGGGGTCTAGACGAGCAGTACTTC,CASSIQGGLDEQYF
TRBV19,.,TRBJ1-4,.,TGTGCCAGTACCCGCACGTCATTAACAACTAATGAAAAACTGTTTTTT,CASTRTSLTTNEKLFF
TRBV5-8,.,TRBJ1-2,.,TGTGCCAGCAGCTTGGGGGACTTTAACTATGGCTACACCTTC,CASSLGDFNYGYTF
TRBV2,.,TRBJ2-3,.,TGTGCCAGCATAGCACTCGGGGGCACAGATACGCAGTATTTT,CASIALGGTDTQYF
TRBV7-9,TRBD1,TRBJ2-3,.,TGTGCCAGCAGCTTAGACAGGGGTATGGGCACAGATACGCAGTATTTT,CASSLDRGMGTDTQYF
TRBV28,TRBD2,TRBJ2-5,.,TGTGCCAGCAGCATCACTAGCGGGGGGGCTGGGGAGACCCAGTACTTC,CASSITSGGAGETQYF
TRBV2,.,TRBJ1-5,.,TGTGCCAGCAGGGCCACAGAGCAGCCCCAGCATTTT,CASRATEQPQHF